This T cell receptor (beta chain) derives from a study of early T cells in non-severe SARS-CoV-2 infection. Study-wide context: It was bulk RNA from unsorted whole blood that was sequenced, and the chains were unpaired.

Points from the study as a whole: VDJdb matching, biased toward anti-spike CD8 responses, missed private and CD4 specificities.

The table lists this clonotype with many counts. Its target is not known. TCRdb re-called the 5' RACE reads with MiXCR, one entry per CDR3 protein. The repertoire holds more than 20,000 distinct CDR3 sequences, 4% seen once, with more than 1.1% in the top ten. The CDR3 is 15 residues long. Trimming removed 6 bases from V and 0 bases from J, with 13 bases in between. Per germline, CDR1 WNHNN and CDR2 SYGVQD (reference sequence). Sequencing was done on a sample of whole blood. The sequence derives from an adult who was a healthcare worker with PCR-confirmed SARS-CoV-2 infection or an uninfected control (not recorded which). This chain joins TRBV10-1 and TRBJ2-3, with D maybe TRBD1 (5 bases). CDR3 DNA: TGCGCCAGCAGAGCAGGGTTTTCCAGCACAGATACGCAGTATTTT. It encodes CASRAGFSSTDTQYF.